This TCR beta chain was obtained from a study of shared clonotypes between healthy human individuals. Genomic DNA belonging to each subset was distributed in equal measure over several immunoSEQ plates. Profiled with immunoSEQ multiplex PCR; TCRdb holds only in-frame clones, not every one. The sample carries 550,000 to 850,000 clones, around 70% recorded once. This CDR3 comprises 14 residues. Germline lookup yields CDR1 SGHRS and CDR2 YFSETQ. V was pared by 4 bases and J by 5 bases, with 12 bases between. Sequenced sample: memory CD4+ T cells sorted from blood. The subset is: CD45RA-negative fraction. The J gene is TRBJ2-2, the V gene TRBV5-1; TRBD1 or TRBD2 may be the D gene (5 bases each). The source of this sequence is a woman in her 30s in good health. CDR3 amino acids: CASSPGTGTGELFF. In DNA form, the CDR3 reads TGCGCCAGCAGCCCGGGGACGGGAACCGGGGAGCTGTTTTTT.